This TCR beta chain appears in the sequencing data of a study of shared T cell receptors in the human thymus (dated by TCRdb to the early 2020s). Study-wide context: The study examined how self-reactive, shared T-cell receptor alpha chains are generated in the human thymus.

Concerning this clone: It lacks a known antigen. Per-base qualities were not stored, and no clone one base away is much larger.

Library preparation used the immunoSEQ multiplex PCR assay. TCRdb's version of the immuneACCESS table is confined to in-frame rearrangements and falls short of the full clone set. An unresolved V gene accounts for under half of the shortfall where checked; the remainder is of unknown origin. The sample yields 450,000 to 650,000 clones; around 78% were counted once. Around 0.012% of the sample goes to the ten largest clones. From cysteine to phenylalanine, the CDR3 is 14 amino acids long. The retained sequence is limited to the CDR3, 42 bases, with the frame set at the first base. V loses 5 bases at its end and J loses 5 bases; junction bases beyond the gene matches: 8. As encoded in the germline V gene (reference sequence), CDR1 is LNHDA while CDR2 is SQIVND. These data also formed part of another study, on human thymus T cells. As the second study states: Immunologically healthy infants undergoing open corrective cardiac surgery for congenital heart defects in Finland were used as donors. Thymus tissue was collected as surgical resects that were removed during corrective cardiac surgery. Biased V and J gene segment usage appeared to be present in both thymic and peripheral blood repertoires. Highly overlapping thymic TCR repertoires among unrelated individuals were reported in the related research. The study characterized TCR alpha and beta repertoires from fewer than ten infant thymus samples and a few related peripheral blood samples. Donor ages ranging from about 6 to 244 days were recorded, and over 5 male and a couple of female infants were included in the cohort. After being mechanically released from the tissue, thymocytes were kept at -70 degrees C in pellets of about 10-32 million cells. A QIAsymphony instrument was used to extract genomic DNA from the frozen cell pellets. The immunoSEQ multiplex PCR assay was used to amplify the TCRB and TCRAD loci from a standardized quantity of quality-controlled genomic DNA. The amplicons spanned the V(D)J region and were long enough to cover the CDR3 and allow V and J genes to be identified. The commercial immunoSEQ service was used to sequence amplicons on an Illumina platform. Primer bias and sequencing errors were corrected using previously described methods, and TCRAD and TCRB definitions followed the IMGT database. immunoSEQ Analyzer 3.0 and VDJTools were used for repertoire analysis, which covered basic statistics, V/J segment usage, diversity estimates, rarefaction and pairwise overlap. Chao1, ChaoE, Efron-Thisted, Shannon and inverse Simpson indices were used to estimate diversity, which was also estimated on datasets down-sampled to the smallest sample. Repertoire overlap was determined by strict matching of CDR3 nucleotide sequence, V gene and J gene, and Jaccard-based multidimensional scaling clustering was applied. On average, thymus samples yielded around 850,000 unique TCRB clonotypes, whereas blood samples yielded approximately 90,000.

Source material: thymocytes. This TCR derives from a boy younger than two with a congenital heart defect. Donor details come from another sample of the same person, matched by shared clones. The chain is made from TRBV19 and TRBJ2-7; 8 bases in the junction line up with TRBD2. The DNA is TGTGCCAGTAGTGACCCCCTTAGCGGGAACGAGCAGTACTTC. Its amino acids are CASSDPLSGNEQYF.